A selection of T cell receptor beta chains follows, all from one sample in a study of identical twins. TCRdb itself ran the 5' RACE reads through MiXCR, one entry per CDR3 protein. The sample shows roughly 240,000 distinct CDR3 sequences, 7.5% of them seen only once. Another study also made use of these data, one on yellow fever vaccine responses in identical twins.

Material for sequencing was CD8+ T cells sorted from blood. Receptors were obtained from a woman between 18 and 30 years old in good health. Each CDR3 is given with its conserved first and last residue. D genes are given only for firm matches. Size tells how often a clone was seen (once, few, many) or the class of an expanded clone, and some rows leave it out.

d_call	v_call	clone_size	j_call	cdr3_aa	cdr3_nt
NA	TRBV2	many	TRBJ2-4	CASSGRTVLF	TGTGCCAGCAGTGGCCGGACAGTGTTGTTC
TRBD1	TRBV27	few	TRBJ2-7	CASSLSWTGSYEQYF	TGTGCCAGCAGTTTATCCTGGACAGGATCCTACGAGCAGTACTTC
NA	TRBV11-2	many	TRBJ2-2	CASGLAVTGELFF	TGTGCCAGCGGGCTAGCAGTCACCGGGGAGCTGTTTTTT
NA	TRBV4-2	NA	TRBJ2-3	CASSQDRSITDTQYF	TGTGCCAGCAGCCAAGATCGAAGCATAACAGATACGCAGTATTTT
TRBD1	TRBV5-6	medium-sized	TRBJ1-5	CASSYRQGYSNQPQHF	TGTGCCAGCAGCTACCGACAGGGATATAGCAATCAGCCCCAGCATTTT
TRBD2	TRBV10-3	NA	TRBJ2-7	CAISEREGPHEQYF	TGTGCCATCAGTGAGCGGGAGGGCCCCCACGAGCAGTACTTC
NA	TRBV25-1	many	TRBJ2-7	CASSEFAGMTTYEQYF	TGTGCCAGCAGCGAATTTGCGGGAATGACAACCTACGAGCAGTACTTC
NA	TRBV25-1	NA	TRBJ2-1	CASSDRARGNEQFF	TGTGCCAGCAGTGACCGCGCCAGGGGTAATGAGCAGTTCTTC
NA	TRBV28	many	TRBJ1-2	CASSPGYGYTF	TGTGCCAGCAGTCCTGGCTATGGCTACACCTTC
TRBD1	TRBV28	many	TRBJ2-3	CASSLYRGRGSDTQYF	TGTGCCAGCAGCCTATACAGGGGGCGAGGATCAGATACGCAGTATTTT
NA	TRBV29-1	few	TRBJ1-1	CSVEGRFREAFF	TGCAGCGTCGAGGGACGATTCCGCGAAGCTTTCTTT
NA	TRBV10-1	NA	TRBJ2-1	CASSEVSKPPYNEQFF	TGCGCCAGCAGTGAGGTTTCGAAACCACCTTACAATGAGCAGTTCTTC
TRBD2	TRBV3-1	NA	TRBJ2-3	CASSQASFLAGGPTDTQYF	TGTGCCAGCAGCCAAGCCAGTTTTCTAGCGGGGGGGCCAACAGATACGCAGTATTTT
TRBD1	TRBV20-1	NA	TRBJ2-4	CCARESGDRVQNIQYF	TGCTGTGCTAGAGAGTCCGGGGACAGGGTCCAAAACATTCAGTACTTC
NA	TRBV4-1	few	TRBJ1-5	CASSQDRPSNQPQHF	TGCGCCAGCAGCCAAGACAGGCCCAGCAATCAGCCCCAGCATTTT
NA	TRBV9	NA	TRBJ1-2	CASRHGREEANYGYTF	TGTGCCAGCAGACATGGGAGAGAAGAAGCTAACTATGGCTACACCTTC
NA	TRBV2	few	TRBJ1-2	CASRKRQDYGYTF	TGTGCCAGCAGAAAGAGACAGGATTACGGCTACACCTTC
NA	TRBV6-5	NA	TRBJ1-1	CASSYDRIGTEAFF	TGTGCCAGCAGTTACGACAGAATAGGCACTGAAGCTTTCTTT
TRBD1	TRBV20-1	few	TRBJ1-1	CSARGTGDQWATEAFF	TGCAGTGCTAGAGGAACAGGGGATCAGTGGGCCACTGAAGCTTTCTTT
NA	TRBV9	few	TRBJ2-1	CASSVPSNNEQFF	TGTGCCAGCAGCGTACCCAGCAACAATGAGCAGTTCTTC
NA	TRBV7-9	many	TRBJ2-2	CASSLATPNTGELFF	TGTGCCAGCAGCTTAGCCACGCCAAACACCGGGGAGCTGTTTTTT
TRBD1	TRBV5-1	NA	TRBJ2-1	CASSLAPDRVLEQFF	TGCGCCAGCAGCTTGGCCCCGGACAGGGTCCTCGAGCAGTTCTTC
TRBD2	TRBV4-1	few	TRBJ2-5	CASSQEGLWETQYF	TGCGCCAGCAGCCAAGAGGGACTATGGGAGACCCAGTACTTC
TRBD2	TRBV10-1	many	TRBJ2-7	CASSESSGRADNEQYF	TGCGCCAGCAGTGAGTCGAGCGGGAGGGCAGATAACGAGCAGTACTTC
TRBD1	TRBV10-3	few	TRBJ2-7	CAISEPGGTGGSEQYF	TGTGCCATCAGTGAGCCCGGGGGGACAGGGGGCTCCGAGCAGTACTTC
TRBD2	TRBV5-1	few	TRBJ2-7	CASSFSGLDYYEQYF	TGCGCCAGCAGCTTTAGCGGGCTTGATTACTACGAGCAGTACTTC
TRBD2	TRBV7-6	NA	TRBJ2-2	CASSLWLAGNTGELFF	TGTGCCAGCAGCCTATGGCTAGCGGGAAACACCGGGGAGCTGTTTTTT